The 32 T cell receptor beta chains below were found in one sample sequenced in a study of stem cell transplantation in POMP-related autoinflammatory disease. Produced via immunoSEQ multiplex PCR; TCRdb's table is partial and in-frame only. The profile shows some 68,000 clones, around 90% of them singletons. The sequences come from CD4+ T cells from PBMCs, collected after stem cell transplantation. The source of these receptors is a human patient with POMP-related autoinflammation and immune dysregulation (PRAID). Part of the T cells may come from the graft donor.

This clone was detected only a few times. V is TRBV6-1 and J is TRBJ1-2, with a weak D call TRBD1 (5 bases). The CDR3 extends over 14 amino acids. Germline loops: CDR1 MNHNS, CDR2 SASEGT. V was cut by 2 bases and J by 6 bases, with 13 bases left in between. The CDR3 nucleotides read TGTGCCAGCAGTGAACACCAGGGCTCGAATGGCTACACCTTC. This codes for CASSEHQGSNGYTF.

The J gene is TRBJ1-3, the V gene TRBV2; no clear D. V lost 8 bases and J 0 bases, leaving 8 bases between the germline ends. The length of the CDR3 is 13 residues. Germline V gene lookup returns CDR1 SNHLY and CDR2 FYNNEI. In DNA form, the CDR3 reads TGTGCCAGCCGTTTCAGCTCTGGAAACACCATATATTTT. This sequence encodes CASRFSSGNTIYF.

The chain links TRBV2 to TRBJ2-3, with D possibly being TRBD1 (7 bases). With 6 bases removed from V and 2 bases from J, the gap between germline ends came to 12 bases. Germline V gene data show CDR1 as SNHLY and CDR2 as FYNNEI. The CDR3 is 14 residues long. The CDR3 DNA sequence: TGTGCCAGCAGCAGGGGGGTCCCCACAGATACGCAGTATTTT. It specifies CASSRGVPTDTQYF.

This sequence joins TRBV5-1 and TRBJ2-3, with 8 bases that match TRBD1. The CDR3 runs 15 residues. Germline lookup yields CDR1 SGHRS and CDR2 YFSETQ. The ends lost 6 bases at V and 5 bases at J; junction bases unmatched: 11. The DNA for the CDR3 is TGCGCCAGCAAGGAGACAGGGGACGCGAGAGATACGCAGTATTTT. The encoded protein is CASKETGDARDTQYF.

The chain has TRBV7-9 and TRBJ2-2; D ambiguous. Germline CDR1 SEHNR, CDR2 FQNEAQ (reference sequence). V shed 2 bases and J shed 0 bases, with 7 bases lying between them. This CDR3 spans 15 amino acids. CDR3: CASSLLNANTGELFF. The CDR3 DNA reads as TGTGCCAGCAGCTTATTGAACGCGAACACCGGGGAGCTGTTTTTT.

The chain links TRBV7-8 to TRBJ2-2; D not resolved. The CDR3 length is 16 residues. The V end was cut by 5 bases, the J end by 2 bases, with 15 bases between. The germline CDR1 and CDR2 sequences are SGHVS and FQNEAQ. For the CDR3, the DNA is TGTGCCAGCAGCCGGACGGAACGATCAAACACCGGGGAGCTGTTTTTT. Residues: CASSRTERSNTGELFF.

This chain links TRBV4-1 with TRBJ2-3; 10 bases are a match to TRBD1. There are 16 residues in the CDR3. With V trimmed by 1 base and J by 4 bases, 5 bases remained unmatched. The germline gives CDR1 MGHRA, CDR2 YSYEKL. The CDR3 loop is CASSQGTGQGSDTQYF. The CDR3 DNA reads as TGCGCCAGCAGCCAAGGAACGGGACAGGGGTCAGATACGCAGTATTTT.

This clone was seen a single time. The J gene is TRBJ2-1, the V gene TRBV7-2; 8 bases align to TRBD2. The V gene end was trimmed by 8 bases and the J gene end by 10 bases; junction bases not matched to a gene: 19. Germline V lookup: CDR1 SGHTA, CDR2 FQGNSA. The CDR3 covers 16 residues. In nucleotides, the CDR3 is TGTGCCAGCTCCCAGAGGGGTAGCGGGGACCTGGGGGAGCAGTTCTTC. Residues: CASSQRGSGDLGEQFF.

This chain uses TRBV25-1 with TRBJ2-2; TRBD1 might be the D (6 bases). Between the trimmed V and J ends, which lost 6 bases and 7 bases, there was a span of 9 bases. The CDR3 loop spans 12 amino acids. Germline V gene data show CDR1 as MGHDK and CDR2 as SYGVNS. The CDR3, as DNA: TGTGCCAGCAGACAGGGTCACGGGGAGCTGTTTTTT. Protein: CASRQGHGELFF.

This clone was observed a handful of times. As DNA, the CDR3 is TGTGCCAGCAGTTTTGGTCGGATGGCGCAGACCCAGTACTTC. Translation gives CASSFGRMAQTQYF. The V gene is TRBV27, the J gene TRBJ2-5; D is unclear. From germline, CDR1 is MNHEY and CDR2 SMNVEV (reference sequence). This CDR3 spans 14 amino acids. Trimming pared 3 bases from V and 6 bases from J, leaving 14 bases between.

The rearrangement uses TRBV10-2 and TRBJ1-2, with D possibly being TRBD1 (6 bases). The length of the CDR3 is 14 residues. Trimming pared 5 bases from V and 3 bases from J, leaving 13 bases between. CDR1 and CDR2 from the germline V gene are WSHSY and SAAADI. The CDR3 coding sequence is TGCGCCAGCAGTAGAGACAGGTTATACTATGGCTACACCTTC. This sequence encodes CASSRDRLYYGYTF.

This clone was seen just once. This chain uses TRBV6-1 with TRBJ1-4; 9 nucleotides match TRBD1. CDR3 length: 16 residues. J gave up 7 bases and V 0 bases, and 6 bases lay outside the gene matches. Germline CDR1 and CDR2: MNHNS and SASEGT. CDR3 coding DNA: TGTGCCAGCAGTGAAGCCGGGACAGGGTTCGGTGAAAAACTGTTTTTT. It encodes CASSEAGTGFGEKLFF.

V and J are TRBV3-1 (or the pseudogene TRBV3-2) and TRBJ2-2, with D possibly TRBD2 on 6 matching bases. The CDR3 is 15 residues long. The germline V gene encodes CDR1 LGHDT and CDR2 YNNKEL (reference sequence). The V end was cut by 0 bases, the J end by 4 bases, with 9 bases between. The CDR3 spells CASSQEGRGTGELFF. CDR3 coding DNA: TGTGCCAGCAGCCAAGAAGGGCGGGGCACCGGGGAGCTGTTTTTT.

This chain links TRBV10-2 with TRBJ2-7; possibly TRBD1 for D (6 bases). Trimming took off 8 bases at V and 2 bases at J, with 16 bases between the two ends. There are 14 residues in the CDR3. Germline values: CDR1 WSHSY, CDR2 SAAADI. The CDR3 sequence is CASRTGIGAYEQYF. CDR3 nucleotides: TGCGCCAGCCGCACAGGGATCGGAGCCTACGAGCAGTACTTC.

A single count supports this clone. This chain joins TRBV4-1 and TRBJ2-7; 13 bases are a match to TRBD2. The CDR3 has 19 residues. The germline CDR1 and CDR2 sequences are MGHRA and YSYEKL. After removal of 4 bases from V and 3 bases from J, the junction contained 15 bases not matched to a gene. Written as DNA, the CDR3 is TGCGCCAGCAGCCCTATCGGACTAGCGGGAGTATATCTTCGCTACGAGCAGTACTTC. Encoded protein: CASSPIGLAGVYLRYEQYF.

A single count supports this clone. The chain has TRBV28 and TRBJ1-5; 8 bases are shared with TRBD1. V shed 7 bases, J shed 3 bases, and the junction held 11 bases outside the gene matches. The CDR3 totals 16 residues. The germline gives CDR1 MDHEN, CDR2 SYDVKM. The CDR3 is CASTFFRGPPNQPQHF. The CDR3 DNA is TGTGCCAGCACCTTCTTCAGGGGGCCACCCAATCAGCCCCAGCATTTT.

The rearrangement links TRBV5-1 to TRBJ2-1; D may be TRBD1 (5 bases). V lost 2 bases and J 6 bases, leaving 9 bases between the germline ends. CDR3 length equals 13 residues. Per the germline V gene, CDR1 is SGHRS and CDR2 is YFSETQ. This CDR3 is CASSFQGSNEQFF. DNA for the CDR3: TGCGCCAGCAGCTTCCAGGGATCCAATGAGCAGTTCTTC.

The chain is built from TRBV3-1 (or the pseudogene TRBV3-2) and TRBJ1-2, with 7 bases aligning to TRBD1. V shed 4 bases, J shed 8 bases, and the junction held 10 bases outside the gene matches. Germline lookup yields CDR1 LGHDT and CDR2 YNNKEL (reference sequence). The CDR3 has 14 amino acids. The CDR3 nucleotides are TGTGCCAGCAGCCGACAGGGAATATTCGACGGCTACACCTTC. The encoded protein is CASSRQGIFDGYTF.

The chain links TRBV5-1 to TRBJ2-2; 7 positions agree with TRBD1. The CDR3 has 14 amino acids. Per the germline V gene, CDR1 is SGHRS and CDR2 is YFSETQ. The trim removed 4 bases at V and 7 bases at J, leaving 7 bases unmatched. CDR3 coding DNA: TGCGCCAGCAGCCCCGGGACAGCGAACGGGGAGCTGTTTTTT. Its protein product is CASSPGTANGELFF.

The rearrangement joins TRBV6-4 to TRBJ1-3; perhaps TRBD1 as D (5 bases). Germline values: CDR1 MRHNA, CDR2 SNTAGT. V was pared by 3 bases and J by 0 bases, with 15 bases between. The CDR3 extends over 17 amino acids. The CDR3 DNA reads TGTGCCAGCAGTGATTTTCTTACAGGCAACTCTGGAAACACCATATATTTT. The encoded protein is CASSDFLTGNSGNTIYF.

The V gene is TRBV6-6, the J gene TRBJ1-4; D not resolved. There are 12 residues in the CDR3. Per germline, CDR1 MNHNY and CDR2 SVGAGI (reference sequence). Trimming removed 8 bases from V and 8 bases from J, with 12 bases in between. The CDR3: CASGITEEKLFF. Written as DNA, the CDR3 is TGTGCCAGCGGTATAACGGAGGAAAAACTGTTTTTT.

This rearrangement joins TRBV2 to TRBJ1-3; TRBD1 matches at 7 bases. This CDR3 spans 14 amino acids. Germline V gene sequence: CDR1 SNHLY, CDR2 FYNNEI. V gave up 6 bases and J gave up 0 bases; unmatched junction bases: 2. CDR3 loop: CASRGQSSGNTIYF. The CDR3 coding sequence is TGTGCCAGCAGGGGACAGTCCTCTGGAAACACCATATATTTT.

This chain joins TRBV7-9 and TRBJ2-3, with 8 bases fitting TRBD2. CDR3 length: 17 amino acids. V was pared by 1 base and J by 2 bases, with 8 bases of the junction left unmatched. Germline V gene sequence: CDR1 SEHNR, CDR2 FQNEAQ (reference sequence). This chain's CDR3 is CASSLGSLAGITDTQYF. The CDR3 coding sequence is TGTGCCAGCAGCTTAGGGTCTCTAGCGGGCATCACAGATACGCAGTATTTT.

V usage is TRBV19 and J usage is TRBJ2-7, with 8 positions matching TRBD2. V trimming: 8 bases; J trimming: 4 bases; junction bases outside the gene matches: 7. The germline V gene encodes CDR1 LNHDA and CDR2 SQIVND (reference sequence). CDR3 length equals 13 residues. The CDR3 coding sequence is TGTGCCAGTTCACTAGCGGCTCGATACGAGCAGTACTTC. Translated, it gives CASSLAARYEQYF. The full variable domain, with the rest looked up from reference TRBV19 and TRBJ2-7, is DGGITQSPKYLFRKEGQNVTLSCEQNLNHDAMYWYRQDPGQGLRLIYYSQIVNDFQKGDIAEGYSVSREKKESFPLTVTSAQKNPTAFYLCASSLAARYEQYFGPGTRLTVT.

The genes are TRBV28 and TRBJ2-5, with D perhaps TRBD1 (5 bases). Trimming removed 2 bases from V and 7 bases from J, with 8 bases in between. The germline gives CDR1 MDHEN, CDR2 SYDVKM. The CDR3 extends over 12 amino acids. The CDR3 nucleotides read TGTGCCAGCAGTTTACCCAGGGCGACCCAGTACTTC. Its protein is CASSLPRATQYF.

The V call is TRBV10-1, the J call TRBJ2-1; 11 bases are a match to TRBD2. Per germline, CDR1 WNHNN and CDR2 SYGVQD (reference sequence). The CDR3 consists of 17 residues. V shed 3 bases, J shed 7 bases, and the junction held 11 bases outside the gene matches. For the CDR3, the DNA is TGCGCCAGCAGTGAATTTTTGGCTAGCGGGGGGCGAAATGAGCAGTTCTTC. Protein product: CASSEFLASGGRNEQFF.

This clone was seen only once. The chain carries TRBV6-5 and TRBJ1-5, with unresolved D. Germline CDR1 MNHEY, CDR2 SVGAGI. Trimming left V 6 bases short and J 0 bases short, with 12 bases between. This CDR3 contains 15 residues. As DNA, the CDR3 is TGTGCCAGCAGCCCGACTCACAGTAGCAATCAGCCCCAGCATTTT. Translation: CASSPTHSSNQPQHF.

The chain has TRBV6-4 and TRBJ2-1, with 13 bases lining up with TRBD2. Germline CDR1 is MRHNA and CDR2 is SNTAGT. J lost 7 bases, V lost 4 bases, and 13 bases had no gene match. The CDR3 is 18 amino acids. CDR3 region: CASSVSWTSGSVGNEQFF. CDR3 bases: TGTGCCAGCAGTGTATCTTGGACTAGCGGGAGTGTAGGGAATGAGCAGTTCTTC.

J is TRBJ2-3 and V is TRBV5-4; no definite D call. Germline values: CDR1 SGHNT, CDR2 YYREEE (reference sequence). The V end lost 0 bases, the J end lost 0 bases, and 8 bases lay between the germline ends. This CDR3 has 15 amino acids. DNA of the CDR3: TGTGCCAGCAGCTTGGGTGCCTCTAGCACAGATACGCAGTATTTT. Residues: CASSLGASSTDTQYF. Complete variable domain (other parts from reference TRBV5-4 and TRBJ2-3): ETGVTQSPTHLIKTRGQQVTLRCSSQSGHNTVSWYQQALGQGPQFIFQYYREEENGRGNFPPRFSGLQFPNYSSELNVNALELDDSALYLCASSLGASSTDTQYFGPGTRLTVL.

V is TRBV4-1 and J is TRBJ2-1; either TRBD1 or TRBD2 may fit D (5 bases each). V dropped 2 bases and J dropped 7 bases, with 15 bases sitting between them. This CDR3 contains 15 residues. CDR1 is MGHRA, CDR2 YSYEKL, per germline. This chain's CDR3 is CASSQPRDRRNEQFF. The DNA of the CDR3 is TGCGCCAGCAGCCAACCCCGGGACCGACGGAATGAGCAGTTCTTC.

In nucleotides, the CDR3 is TGTGCCAGCAGCTACCGGGACAGCAGTTATGGCTACACCTTC. It specifies CASSYRDSSYGYTF. This chain joins TRBV7-9 and TRBJ1-2, with 7 bases lining up with TRBD1. After removal of 4 bases from V and 5 bases from J, the junction contained 7 bases not matched to a gene. Germline V lookup: CDR1 SEHNR, CDR2 FQNEAQ (reference sequence). CDR3 size: 14 residues.

The chain combines TRBV4-1 with TRBJ1-3; weak D call: TRBD1 (5 bases). Trimming cost V 4 bases and J 0 bases, with 10 bases left between them. CDR1 is MGHRA and CDR2 is YSYEKL in the germline V gene. The CDR3 totals 15 residues. The CDR3 here is CASSRDETSGNTIYF. CDR3 sequence (DNA): TGCGCCAGCAGCCGGGACGAGACCTCTGGAAACACCATATATTTT.